This T cell receptor beta chain comes out of a study of cytomegalovirus exposure and HLA in healthy donors. The protocol was immunoSEQ multiplex PCR, while the TCRdb copy is restricted to in-frame clones and leaves out a portion. The sample yields tens of thousands of clones, roughly 88% seen once. Looked up from germline, CDR1 is SGHVS and CDR2 is FQNEAQ. The CDR3 runs 14 residues. With 6 bases removed from V and 0 bases from J, the gap between germline ends came to 11 bases. The receptor was derived from a man aged 30-40 years in good health and CMV-seronegative. This chain connects TRBV7-8 to TRBJ1-1; D is uncertain. The source material was PBMCs. The CDR3 region is CASSPLGLNTEAFF. For the CDR3, the DNA is TGTGCCAGCAGTCCACTGGGCCTGAACACTGAAGCTTTCTTT.